A single T cell receptor beta chain is shown here with its context. This clonotype was recorded many times. Its specific antigen is unknown. Per-base quality was not reported, and no clone a single base away is much larger than it. From a lookup of the germline V gene, CDR1 and CDR2 are SGHDT and YYEEEE. Trimming removed 5 bases from V and 4 bases from J, leaving 13 bases between the germline ends. From cysteine to phenylalanine, the CDR3 is 13 amino acids long. Only CDR3 DNA remains: 39 bases, in frame from the first base. Set within a cohort of healthcare workers in London, UK, this nested case-control study involved weekly PCR testing of nasopharyngeal swabs along with blood sampling. Healthcare workers were recruited during the week of the UK lockdown, between 23 and 31 March 2020, and followed weekly for up to roughly 15 weeks. These data are taken from a study of early T cells in non-severe SARS-CoV-2 infection (dated by TCRdb to the early 2020s). General notes on the study: Because TCR sequencing relied on bulk RNA taken from unsorted whole blood, pairing of alpha and beta chains was not possible.

General findings and caveats noted by the study authors: VDJdb matching was skewed toward anti-spike CD8 responses and likely underestimated virus-specific expansions, missing private and CD4 specificities.

Libraries were built with 5' RACE. Sequencing used a NextSeq 500. To correct for sequencing error and PCR bias, the TCR library protocol tagged individual cDNA molecules with unique molecular identifiers. Both TCR alpha and beta chains were sequenced, and tight co-correlation was observed between alpha and beta sequence abundances in each sample. Under the source paper's analysis protocol: Decombinator V4 was used to annotate TCR sequences for V gene, J gene and CDR3. TCRs were defined as expanded if a significant change between any two time points was detected under a Poisson model with p below 0.0001. TCR abundances were normalised to the total number of TCRs sequenced per sample and expressed as counts per million. MAIT TCRs were defined by TRAV1-2 paired with TRAJ12, TRAJ20 or TRAJ33, and iNKT TCRs by TRAV10 paired with TRAJ18. A search of VDJdb, accessed on 1 November 2021, was run for TCRs annotated to CMV, EBV and SARS-CoV-2, with TCRs annotated for multiple antigens excluded. Using fastp trimming at Q25 and MiXCR clonotype assembly, TCRdb reanalyzed the public sequencing data and kept in-frame beta chains. Merged by CDR3 protein, the rows form single entries marked with the most common genes and DNA. Here the V and J calls rest on TCRdb's processing, not on the authors' analysis. The sample includes 30,000 to 40,000 distinct CDR3 sequences, with approximately 5% observed a single time. About 20% of the sample rests with the top ten.

The sequenced sample consisted of whole blood. This TCR was sampled from an adult who was a healthcare worker with PCR-confirmed SARS-CoV-2 infection or an uninfected control (not recorded which). The rearrangement joined TRBV5-6 to TRBJ2-7; the D gene cannot be resolved beyond TRBD1 or TRBD2, each matching 6 bases. The sequenced DNA: TGTGCCAGCAGACTAGGGGGGCATTACGAGCAGTACTTC. Its protein is CASRLGGHYEQYF. Here the CDR3 is joined to the reference TRBV5-6 and TRBJ2-7 genes, and the full variable domain is: DAGVTQSPTHLIKTRGQQVTLRCSPKSGHDTVSWYQQALGQGPQFIFQYYEEEERQRGNFPDRFSGHQFPNYSSELNVNALLLGDSALYLCASRLGGHYEQYFGPGTRLTVT.